By its share, the clone carrying this TCR beta chain is medium-sized (0.01 to 0.1%). Focal radiation with ipilimumab CTLA-4 blockade was given to patients with chemo-refractory metastatic non-small-cell lung cancer. The data are from a study of radiotherapy plus CTLA-4 blockade in lung cancer. Across the whole study: In approximately 17% of patients, objective responses were seen; around 31% had disease control.

The CDR3 is 15 amino acids. Germline V gene lookup returns CDR1 LGHNT and CDR2 FRNRAP. The germline V and J ends were trimmed by 3 bases and 12 bases, with 24 bases remaining between them. The assay was immunoSEQ multiplex PCR, and TCRdb's table has in-frame clones only and misses some. The sample lists 15,000 to 20,000 clones; about 84% were seen once. The rearrangement joins TRBV12-5 to TRBJ2-7; tentatively, D is TRBD2 (6 bases). The sequence was obtained from a human donor with non-small cell lung cancer whose response to radiotherapy plus ipilimumab could not be evaluated. The sample in question was peripheral blood, obtained from a patient treated with radiotherapy plus ipilimumab. This chain's CDR3 is CASGLGTSQSPLVYF. The CDR3 coding sequence is TGTGCTAGTGGTTTAGGGACTTCTCAGAGCCCGTTGGTGTACTTC.